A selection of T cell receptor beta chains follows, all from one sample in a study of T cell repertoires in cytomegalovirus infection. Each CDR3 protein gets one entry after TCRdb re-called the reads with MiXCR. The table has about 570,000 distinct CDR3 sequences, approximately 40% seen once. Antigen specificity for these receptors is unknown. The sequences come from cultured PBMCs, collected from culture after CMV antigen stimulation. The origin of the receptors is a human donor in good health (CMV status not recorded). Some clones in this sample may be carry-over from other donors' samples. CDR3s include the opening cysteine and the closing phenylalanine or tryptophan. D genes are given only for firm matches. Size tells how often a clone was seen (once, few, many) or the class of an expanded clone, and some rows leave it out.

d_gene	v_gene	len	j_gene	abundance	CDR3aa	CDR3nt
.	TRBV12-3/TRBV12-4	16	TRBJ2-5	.	CASSSSLRGGRETQYF	TGTGCCAGCAGTTCCTCCTTGCGGGGAGGTCGAGAGACCCAGTACTTC
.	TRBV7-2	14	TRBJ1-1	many	CASSRGRGNTEAFF	TGTGCCAGCAGCCGGGGACGGGGGAACACTGAAGCTTTCTTT
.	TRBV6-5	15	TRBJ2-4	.	CASSSVGDVKNIQYF	TGTGCCAGCAGTTCCGTCGGGGACGTCAAAAACATTCAGTACTTC
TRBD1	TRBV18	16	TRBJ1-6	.	CASSPPGDRWRTPLHF	TGTGCCAGCTCACCCCCCGGGGACAGGTGGAGGACACCCCTCCACTTT
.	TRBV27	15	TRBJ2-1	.	CASSQVPSSYNEQFF	TGTGCCAGCAGTCAGGTTCCTAGCTCCTACAATGAGCAGTTCTTC
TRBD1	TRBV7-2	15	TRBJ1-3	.	CASRKDRASGNTIYF	TGTGCCAGCAGAAAAGACAGGGCCTCTGGAAACACCATATATTTT
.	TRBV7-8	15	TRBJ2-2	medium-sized	CASSPTARNTGELFF	TGTGCCAGCAGCCCAACGGCTAGAAACACCGGGGAGCTGTTTTTT
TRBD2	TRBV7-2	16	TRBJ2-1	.	CASSPWTSGGAEEQFF	TGTGCCAGCAGCCCCTGGACTAGCGGGGGGGCGGAAGAGCAGTTCTTC
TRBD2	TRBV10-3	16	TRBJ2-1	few	CAIAPGTSGRGGEQFF	TGTGCCATTGCTCCCGGGACTAGCGGGAGGGGCGGTGAGCAGTTCTTC
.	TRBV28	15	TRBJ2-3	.	CASSLGLLTTDTQYF	TGTGCCAGCAGTTTAGGACTCCTTACCACAGATACGCAGTATTTT
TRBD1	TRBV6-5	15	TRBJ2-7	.	CASSLGQGSLGEQYF	TGTGCCAGCAGCCTCGGACAGGGGAGTTTGGGCGAGCAGTACTTC
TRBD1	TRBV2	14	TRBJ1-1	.	CASIRQGLNTEAFF	TGTGCCAGCATTCGACAGGGCTTGAACACTGAAGCTTTCTTT
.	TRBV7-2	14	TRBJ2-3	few	CASSSRDPKDTQYF	TGTGCCAGCAGCTCCAGGGACCCGAAGGATACGCAGTATTTT
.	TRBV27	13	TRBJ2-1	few	CASSQRGGNEQFF	TGTGCCAGCAGTCAGAGGGGTGGGAATGAGCAGTTCTTC
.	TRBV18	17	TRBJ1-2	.	CASSPSTGTGGDYGYTF	TGTGCCAGCTCACCGTCCACCGGGACGGGGGGGGACTATGGCTACACCTTC
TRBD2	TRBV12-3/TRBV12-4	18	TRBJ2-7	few	CASSSGLAGGCCGYEQYF	TGTGCCAGCAGTTCGGGACTAGCGGGGGGATGTTGCGGCTACGAGCAGTACTTC
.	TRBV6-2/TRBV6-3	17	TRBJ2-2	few	CASSYEIRGQNTGELFF	TGTGCCAGCAGTTACGAAATTCGGGGACAGAACACCGGGGAGCTGTTTTTT
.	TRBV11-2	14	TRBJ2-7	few	CASSLYPQGYEQYF	TGTGCCAGCAGCCTCTACCCGCAGGGGTACGAGCAGTACTTC
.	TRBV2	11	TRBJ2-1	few	CASNEAGEQFF	TGTGCCAGCAACGAGGCGGGGGAGCAGTTCTTC
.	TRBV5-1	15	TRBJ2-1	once	CASSLAGDGYNEQFF	TGCGCCAGCAGCTTGGCAGGGGATGGTTACAATGAGCAGTTCTTC
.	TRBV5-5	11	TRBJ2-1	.	CASGWGNEQFF	TGTGCCTCGGGATGGGGCAATGAGCAGTTCTTC
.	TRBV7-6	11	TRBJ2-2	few	CASRATGELFF	TGTGCCAGCAGAGCCACCGGGGAGCTGTTTTTT
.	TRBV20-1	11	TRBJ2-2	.	CSAGFDGELFF	TGCAGTGCTGGATTCGACGGGGAGCTGTTTTTT
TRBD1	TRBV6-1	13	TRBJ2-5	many	CASRTGAGETQYF	TGTGCCAGCCGGACAGGGGCAGGCGAGACCCAGTACTTC
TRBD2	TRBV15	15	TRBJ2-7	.	CATSSKTSGDYEQYF	TGTGCCACCAGCTCAAAGACTAGCGGTGACTACGAGCAGTACTTC
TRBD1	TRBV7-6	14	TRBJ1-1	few	CASSLQGARTEAFF	TGTGCCAGCAGCTTACAGGGGGCGCGAACTGAAGCTTTCTTT
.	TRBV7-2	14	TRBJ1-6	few	CASSSQGFNSPLHF	TGTGCCAGCAGCTCCCAGGGATTTAATTCACCCCTCCACTTT
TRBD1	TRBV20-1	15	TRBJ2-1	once	CSASDSDRVGGGQFF	TGCAGTGCTAGCGATTCGGACAGGGTAGGCGGCGGGCAGTTCTTC
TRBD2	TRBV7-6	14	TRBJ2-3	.	CASSRTSAVDTQYF	TGTGCCAGCAGCCGGACTAGCGCCGTAGATACGCAGTATTTT
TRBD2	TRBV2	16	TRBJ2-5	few	CASSGVRTRGTETQYF	TGTGCCAGCAGTGGAGTTCGGACTAGGGGAACGGAGACCCAGTACTTC
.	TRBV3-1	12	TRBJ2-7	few	CASSQGGFEQYF	TGTGCCAGCAGCCAAGGGGGTTTCGAGCAGTACTTC
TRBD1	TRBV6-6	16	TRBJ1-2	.	CASGTEPGRWNYGYTF	TGTGCCAGCGGGACAGAACCAGGGAGGTGGAACTATGGCTACACCTTC
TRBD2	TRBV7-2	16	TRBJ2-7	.	CASSCRLAGSHYEQYF	TGTGCCAGCAGCTGCAGACTAGCGGGGAGTCACTACGAGCAGTACTTC
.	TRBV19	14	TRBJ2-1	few	CASSIVELAPEQFF	TGTGCCAGTAGTATAGTGGAGTTGGCCCCGGAGCAGTTCTTC
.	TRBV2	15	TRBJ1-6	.	CASSETSRGISPLHF	TGTGCCAGCAGCGAAACAAGTCGCGGAATTTCACCCCTCCACTTT